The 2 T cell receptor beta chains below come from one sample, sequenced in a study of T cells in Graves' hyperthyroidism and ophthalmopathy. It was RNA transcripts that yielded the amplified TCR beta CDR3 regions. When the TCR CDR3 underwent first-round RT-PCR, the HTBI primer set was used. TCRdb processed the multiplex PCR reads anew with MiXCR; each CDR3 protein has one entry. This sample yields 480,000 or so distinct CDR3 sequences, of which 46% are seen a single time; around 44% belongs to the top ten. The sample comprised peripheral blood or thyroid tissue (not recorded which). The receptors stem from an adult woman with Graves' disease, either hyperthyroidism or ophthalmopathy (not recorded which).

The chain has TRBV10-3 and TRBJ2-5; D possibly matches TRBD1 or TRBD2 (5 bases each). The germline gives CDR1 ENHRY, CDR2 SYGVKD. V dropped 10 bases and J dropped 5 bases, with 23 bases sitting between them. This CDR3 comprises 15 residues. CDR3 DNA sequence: TGTGCCAGCAGCGTAGCGCGGTTTGAGGGGGAGACCCAGTACTTC. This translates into CASSVARFEGETQYF.

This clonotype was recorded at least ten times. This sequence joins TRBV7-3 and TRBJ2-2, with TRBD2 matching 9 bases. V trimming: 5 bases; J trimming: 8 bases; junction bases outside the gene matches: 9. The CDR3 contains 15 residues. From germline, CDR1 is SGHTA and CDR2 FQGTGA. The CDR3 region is CASSAQGLAGGELFF. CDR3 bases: TGTGCCAGCAGCGCCCAGGGGCTAGCGGGAGGGGAGCTGTTTTTT.